This T cell receptor (beta chain) was sequenced during a study of T cell responses to AZD1222 COVID-19 vaccine. CDR1 is SGHDN and CDR2 is FVKESK in the germline V gene. This CDR3 is 14 amino acids long. V lost 4 bases, J lost 8 bases, and 14 bases lay in between. This table comes from immunoSEQ multiplex PCR, and its TCRdb copy is limited to in-frame clones, with some not included. The sample includes approximately 110,000 clones, 82% of them seen just once. Study observations and caveats: Just six people given AZD1222 tested seropositive at baseline. CD4 TCRs linked to vaccination spanned spike, dominating at 160-218 and 743-854.

About this clone itself: The antigen remains undetermined.

Sequencing was performed on peripheral blood, taken on day 0 of AZD1222 vaccination. This clonotype was sampled from an adult in good health. This chain uses TRBV14 with TRBJ1-4, with D possibly TRBD1 on 6 matching bases. The CDR3 reads CASSPQGIEEKLFF. CDR3 sequence (DNA): TGTGCCAGCAGCCCACAGGGTATTGAGGAAAAACTGTTTTTT.